The 23 T cell receptor beta chains presented below share a single source sample, sequenced in a study of T cell responses to AZD1222 COVID-19 vaccine. Sequencing was performed with immunoSEQ multiplex PCR; in TCRdb, only in-frame clones are kept and a portion is missing. The sample consists of around 52,000 clones, around 85% of them appearing once. Specimen: peripheral blood, collected on day 0 of AZD1222 vaccination. The receptor set was obtained from an adult in good health.

The chain is built from TRBV9 and TRBJ2-1, with no clear D. The length of the CDR3 is 15 residues. Germline CDR1 SGDLS, CDR2 YYNGEE. V lost 3 bases and J lost 6, with 16 bases in between. CDR3 nucleotide sequence: TGTGCCAGCAGCGGTTTTGAGGAGTGGACCAATGAGCAGTTCTTC. Amino acid sequence: CASSGFEEWTNEQFF.

The V call is TRBV30, the J call TRBJ1-5; D ambiguous. CDR1 and CDR2 from the germline V gene are GTSNPN and SVGIG (reference sequence). V was pared by 2 bases and J by 3 bases, with 14 bases between. The CDR3 is 15 residues long. This chain's CDR3 is CAWSSGGTYNQPQHF. The CDR3 DNA reads TGTGCCTGGAGTTCGGGCGGAACGTACAATCAGCCCCAGCATTTT.

The table lists this clone with a count of one. The chain links TRBV19 to TRBJ2-3; unclear D gene. Germline V gene data show CDR1 as LNHDA and CDR2 as SQIVND (reference sequence). The CDR3 extends over 12 amino acids. V was shortened by 5 bases and J by 11 bases, with 14 bases between the two germline ends. The CDR3 nucleotides read TGTGCCAGTAGTCCTCGGGCGGAACAGCAGTATTTT. Its translation is CASSPRAEQQYF.

This rearrangement joins TRBV10-3 to TRBJ2-1; 7 bases align to TRBD2. Losses at the gene ends were 2 bases for V and 0 bases for J; bases not matched to a gene: 19. Germline V gene sequence: CDR1 ENHRY, CDR2 SYGVKD. The CDR3 has 21 amino acids. For the CDR3, the DNA is TGTGCCATCAGTGAGAGTCGGGCGGGAGCTCTCCAGCTCTTCTCCTACAATGAGCAGTTCTTC. It yields the protein CAISESRAGALQLFSYNEQFF.

The rearrangement links TRBV20-1 to TRBJ1-2; the D gene is possibly TRBD1 (6 bases). In germline, CDR1 is DFQATT, CDR2 SNEGSKA (reference sequence). There are 13 residues in the CDR3. V lost 3 bases and J lost 8, with 16 bases in between. The CDR3 nucleotides read TGCAGTGCTAGTGACGTACTAGGGGGGGGCTACACCTTC. Its translation is CSASDVLGGGYTF.

The rearrangement links TRBV5-6 to TRBJ1-5; maybe TRBD1 (5 bases). The CDR3 loop spans 14 amino acids. The V end was cut by 0 bases, the J end by 4 bases, with 8 bases between. Germline CDR1 reads SGHDT; CDR2 reads YYEEEE. CDR3 DNA: TGTGCCAGCAGCTTGGGCAGGGATAATCAGCCCCAGCATTTT. Its protein is CASSLGRDNQPQHF. Combining the CDR3 with reference TRBV5-6 and TRBJ1-5 gives the whole variable domain DAGVTQSPTHLIKTRGQQVTLRCSPKSGHDTVSWYQQALGQGPQFIFQYYEEEERQRGNFPDRFSGHQFPNYSSELNVNALLLGDSALYLCASSLGRDNQPQHFGDGTRLSIL.

This clone is medium-sized. CDR3 region: CASGKVAGVQYEQYF. For the CDR3, the DNA is TGTGCCAGCGGAAAGGTTGCTGGAGTACAGTACGAGCAGTACTTC. The chain couples TRBV13 to TRBJ2-7, with D unresolved. In germline, CDR1 is PRHDT, CDR2 FYEKMQ (reference sequence). The V end lost 8 bases, the J end lost 4 bases, and 21 bases lay between the germline ends. This CDR3 comprises 15 residues.

V gene TRBV6-1 combines with J gene TRBJ2-7; TRBD2 agrees at 12 bases. V shed 2 bases, J shed 4 bases, and the junction held 12 bases outside the gene matches. The CDR3 is 18 amino acids. Germline values: CDR1 MNHNS, CDR2 SASEGT. CDR3 coding DNA: TGTGCCAGCAGTGAAAAGCAGACTAGCGGGAGTTGGATGTACGAGCAGTACTTC. It translates to CASSEKQTSGSWMYEQYF.

The CDR3: CAWSAPGRNQPQHF. The CDR3 DNA follows: TGTGCCTGGAGTGCACCGGGACGCAATCAGCCCCAGCATTTT. The chain recombines TRBV30 with TRBJ1-5; the D gene is possibly TRBD1 (5 bases). Germline CDR1 is GTSNPN and CDR2 is SVGIG (reference sequence). The CDR3 spans 14 residues. Trimming removed 1 base at V and 2 bases at J, with 9 bases between. Filled out from reference TRBV30 and TRBJ1-5, the complete variable domain reads SQTIHQWPATLVQPVGSPLSLECTVEGTSNPNLYWYRQAAGRGLQLLFYSVGIGQISSEVPQNLSASRPQDRQFILSSKKLLLSDSGFYLCAWSAPGRNQPQHFGDGTRLSIL.

The genes are TRBV5-6 and TRBJ1-2, with 8 positions matching TRBD1. Germline V gene data show CDR1 as SGHDT and CDR2 as YYEEEE. Trimming took 2 bases from V and 1 from J; bases not matched to a gene: 7. The length of the CDR3 is 16 residues. This CDR3 is CASSFSGGARNYGYTF. The CDR3 DNA sequence: TGTGCCAGCAGCTTTTCAGGGGGCGCGCGTAACTATGGCTACACCTTC.

The chain has TRBV27 and TRBJ1-5; D call uncertain. CDR1 is MNHEY, CDR2 SMNVEV, per germline (reference sequence). V dropped 8 bases and J dropped 5 bases, with 10 bases sitting between them. This CDR3 region has 12 residues. This CDR3 reads CASGRPHQPQHF. The CDR3 region has the DNA TGTGCCAGCGGCCGACCCCATCAGCCCCAGCATTTT.

V is TRBV4-1 and J is TRBJ2-2, with 8 nucleotides matching TRBD1. Germline-derived CDR1 and CDR2 are MGHRA and YSYEKL. V shed 0 bases and J 3 bases; nucleotides not matched to a gene: 0. The CDR3 has 15 amino acids. For the CDR3, the DNA is TGCGCCAGCAGCCAAGAGGACAGGGACACCGGGGAGCTGTTTTTT. Translation gives CASSQEDRDTGELFF.

This clone showed up just once. This chain uses TRBV9 with TRBJ1-4, with D possibly matching TRBD1 (6 bases). From germline, CDR1 is SGDLS and CDR2 YYNGEE. The CDR3 has 15 residues. V lost 0 bases and J 5 bases, leaving 11 bases between the germline ends. This CDR3 reads CASSVGTAINEKLFF. CDR3 bases: TGTGCCAGCAGCGTAGGGACAGCTATCAATGAAAAACTGTTTTTT.

The rearrangement joins TRBV10-1 to TRBJ2-7; D is undetermined. CDR3 length: 14 residues. Germline V gene sequence: CDR1 WNHNN, CDR2 SYGVQD (reference sequence). The ends were cut back, 5 bases at V and 3 bases at J, with 14 bases in the middle. CDR3: CASSPPSQGYEQYF. The CDR3, as DNA: TGCGCCAGCAGTCCCCCTTCCCAAGGCTACGAGCAGTACTTC.

This CDR3 is CASRPLGLAGQETQYF. In nucleotides, the CDR3 is TGCGCCAGCAGGCCCCTCGGCCTGGCGGGGCAAGAGACCCAGTACTTC. The rearrangement joins TRBV5-1 to TRBJ2-5, with a possible D match to TRBD2 (6 bases). CDR1 and CDR2 (germline): SGHRS, YFSETQ. Trimming took 5 bases from V and 2 from J, leaving 19 bases between them. This CDR3 has 16 residues.

CDR3 sequence reads: CASSRATNYGYTF. The DNA of the CDR3 is TGTGCCAGCAGTCGGGCGACTAACTATGGCTACACCTTC. The V and J genes are TRBV6-5 and TRBJ1-2, with D unclear. CDR1 and CDR2 (germline): MNHEY, SVGAGI. With 5 bases removed from V and 0 bases from J, the gap between germline ends came to 7 bases. CDR3 size: 13 residues.

This clone was picked up one time. The V and J genes are TRBV12-3 or TRBV12-4 and TRBJ2-2; D might be TRBD2 (5 bases). V was shortened by 10 bases and J by 4 bases, with 13 bases between the two germline ends. The CDR3 has 13 amino acids. CDR3 protein: CAIRTYSTGELFF. CDR3 bases: TGTGCCATCCGGACTTACTCCACCGGGGAGCTGTTTTTT.

This chain uses TRBV24-1 with TRBJ2-2, with TRBD2 matching over 8 bases. The germline V gene has CDR1 KGHDR and CDR2 SFDVKD. The V segment lost 3 bases and the J segment 6 bases; nucleotides outside the gene matches: 5. This CDR3 is built from 15 residues. The CDR3 coding sequence is TGTGCCACCAGTGATGGAGCGGGAGTCGCCGGGGAGCTGTTTTTT. This encodes CATSDGAGVAGELFF.

The chain has TRBV5-6 and TRBJ1-2; D possibly corresponds to TRBD1 (5 bases). CDR1 and CDR2 from the germline V gene are SGHDT and YYEEEE. V gave up 4 bases and J gave up 7 bases, with 17 bases separating them. This CDR3 contains 14 residues. The chain's CDR3 is CASSHGGGLVGYTF. The CDR3 region has the DNA TGTGCCAGCAGCCACGGCGGGGGGTTGGTTGGCTACACCTTC.

V gene TRBV19 combines with J gene TRBJ1-5, with D unclear. CDR1 and CDR2 from the germline V gene are LNHDA and SQIVND (reference sequence). The CDR3 contains 14 residues. Between the trimmed V and J ends, which lost 10 bases and 0 bases, there was a span of 13 bases. The CDR3 loop is CATAAPNSNQPQHF. As DNA, the CDR3 is TGTGCCACCGCGGCGCCGAATAGCAATCAGCCCCAGCATTTT.

The genes are TRBV9 and TRBJ1-3; D not certain. The CDR3 has 14 residues. V shed 4 bases and J shed 3 bases, with 11 bases lying between them. Germline V CDR1 and CDR2: SGDLS, YYNGEE. The CDR3 bases are TGTGCCAGCAGCCCAGAGGGATTTGGAAACACCATATATTTT. Its translation is CASSPEGFGNTIYF.

The CDR3 spells CASTGRLRGHSGNTIYF. The CDR3 DNA reads TGTGCCAGTACCGGTCGTCTCCGGGGCCACTCTGGAAACACCATATATTTT. The rearrangement joins TRBV19 to TRBJ1-3; possibly TRBD1 for D (5 bases). Between the trimmed V and J ends, which lost 7 bases and 0 bases, there was a span of 19 bases. The CDR3 spans 17 residues. Germline CDR1 is LNHDA and CDR2 is SQIVND (reference sequence).

The chain recombines TRBV28 with TRBJ1-2, with 12 nucleotides matching TRBD1. The V and J ends lost 1 base and 4 bases, in that order; junction bases with no gene match: 7. The CDR3 covers 17 residues. From germline, CDR1 is MDHEN and CDR2 SYDVKM. The CDR3 reads CASSLSGQGARSYGYTF. The CDR3 DNA reads TGTGCCAGCAGTTTATCGGGACAGGGGGCGCGGAGCTATGGCTACACCTTC.